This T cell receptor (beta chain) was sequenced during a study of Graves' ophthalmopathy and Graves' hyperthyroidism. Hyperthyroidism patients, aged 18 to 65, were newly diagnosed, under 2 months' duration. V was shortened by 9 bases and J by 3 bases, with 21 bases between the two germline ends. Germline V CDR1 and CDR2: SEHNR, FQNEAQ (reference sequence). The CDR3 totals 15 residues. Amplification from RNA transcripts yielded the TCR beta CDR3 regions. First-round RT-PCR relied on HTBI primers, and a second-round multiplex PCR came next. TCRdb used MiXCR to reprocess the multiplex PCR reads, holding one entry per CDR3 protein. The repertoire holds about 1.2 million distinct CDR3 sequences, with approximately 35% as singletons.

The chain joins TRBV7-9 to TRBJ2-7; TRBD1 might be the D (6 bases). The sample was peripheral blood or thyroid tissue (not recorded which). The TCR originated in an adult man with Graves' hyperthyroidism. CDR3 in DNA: TGTGCCAGTAGTATAAGCGCAGGACAGAGCTACGAGCAGTACTTC. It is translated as CASSISAGQSYEQYF.